One and the same sample provided the 14 T cell receptor beta chains below, sequenced in a study of PD-1 blockade in mismatch repair-deficient tumors. Sequencing used immunoSEQ multiplex PCR; TCRdb keeps in-frame clones, though not all of them. The sample has around 50,000 clones; approximately 78% are singletons. This material consisted of peripheral blood, taken 4 weeks after starting pembrolizumab. These TCRs come from an adult with mismatch repair-deficient cancer.

The chain joins TRBV7-6 to TRBJ2-1; 13 nucleotides agree with TRBD2. The CDR3 extends over 16 amino acids. The trim removed 5 bases at V and 3 bases at J, leaving 4 bases unmatched. Germline CDR1 reads SGHVS; CDR2 reads FNYEAQ. For the CDR3, the DNA is TGTGCCAGCAGCCCGGGGACTAGCGGGATCTACAATGAGCAGTTCTTC. Protein product: CASSPGTSGIYNEQFF.

This rearrangement joins TRBV10-3 to TRBJ2-1; 8 positions match TRBD2. The J segment lost 6 bases and the V segment lost 8 bases, leaving 15 bases of the junction unmatched. Germline assignment: CDR1 ENHRY and CDR2 SYGVKD. The CDR3 totals 16 residues. CDR3 DNA sequence: TGTGCCATCTCAGCGGGAGAGGTTAACCGGGGCAATGAGCAGTTCTTC. Translated, it gives CAISAGEVNRGNEQFF.

The CDR3 DNA reads as TGTGCCAGCAGCTCGCTTTTGAGGGGGAATGAGCAGTTCTTC. Translated: CASSSLLRGNEQFF. The genes are TRBV7-9 and TRBJ2-1; tentatively, D is TRBD1 (6 bases). V lost 4 bases to trimming and J lost 7 bases, with 14 bases between them. The CDR3 contains 14 residues. Germline V gene sequence: CDR1 SEHNR, CDR2 FQNEAQ (reference sequence). Based on the CDR3 plus reference TRBV7-9 and TRBJ2-1, the full variable domain is DTGVSQNPRHKITKRGQNVTFRCDPISEHNRLYWYRQTLGQGPEFLTYFQNEAQLEKSRLLSDRFSAERPKGSFSTLEIQRTEQGDSAMYLCASSSLLRGNEQFFGPGTRLTVL.

This clone was counted once. DNA for the CDR3: TGTGCCAGCAGCTTGGATCATGGCAGATCTGGCTACACCTTC. It yields the protein CASSLDHGRSGYTF. This rearrangement joins TRBV5-5 to TRBJ1-2; no clear D gene. Trimming removed 0 bases at V and 7 bases at J, with 13 bases between. The CDR3 contains 14 residues. Per the germline V gene, CDR1 is SGHKS and CDR2 is YYEKEE (reference sequence).

The chain employs TRBV7-9 and TRBJ2-1, with 9 positions matching TRBD1. The CDR3 spans 15 residues. Germline CDR1 reads SEHNR; CDR2 reads FQNEAQ (reference sequence). The V gene end was trimmed by 8 bases and the J gene end by 6 bases; junction bases not matched to a gene: 11. This CDR3 is CASWTGTGSGNEQFF. For the CDR3, the DNA is TGTGCCAGCTGGACCGGGACAGGGAGCGGCAATGAGCAGTTCTTC.

This clone is termed medium-sized (0.01 to 0.1%). The V call is TRBV7-2, the J call TRBJ2-1, with 7 nucleotides matching TRBD2. This CDR3 has 15 residues. Trimming at V came to 6 bases and at J to 7 bases, leaving 12 bases not matched to a gene. CDR1 is SGHTA, CDR2 FQGNSA, per germline. In nucleotides, the CDR3 is TGTGCCAGCAGTTCAGTGCGGGAGTTCACGAATGAGCAGTTCTTC. Protein product: CASSSVREFTNEQFF.

V is TRBV9 and J is TRBJ2-1, with TRBD2 matching over 7 bases. The CDR3 consists of 18 residues. Germline V CDR1 and CDR2: SGDLS, YYNGEE. The junction had 20 bases not matched to a gene; V was cut back by 4 bases and J by 7 bases. As DNA, the CDR3 is TGTGCCAGCAGCCCCTCTAATATGGGCCTAGGGAGGGAAAATGAGCAGTTCTTC. Encoded protein: CASSPSNMGLGRENEQFF. The full variable domain, with the rest looked up from reference TRBV9 and TRBJ2-1, is DSGVTQTPKHLITATGQRVTLRCSPRSGDLSVYWYQQSLDQGLQFLIQYYNGEERAKGNILERFSAQQFPDLHSELNLSSLELGDSALYFCASSPSNMGLGRENEQFFGPGTRLTVL.

This rearrangement joins TRBV5-1 to TRBJ2-3, with unresolved D. V was cut by 0 bases and J by 2 bases, with 10 bases left in between. The CDR3 runs 15 residues. Germline V CDR1 and CDR2: SGHRS, YFSETQ. The CDR3 nucleotides read TGCGCCAGCAGCTTGGAGGCCACCTACACAGATACGCAGTATTTT. This codes for CASSLEATYTDTQYF.

The CDR3 here is CASSHRGQVVEQYF. The CDR3 nucleotides read TGTGCCAGCAGCCACAGGGGGCAAGTCGTCGAGCAGTACTTC. The chain joins TRBV6-5 to TRBJ2-7; TRBD1 agrees at 9 bases. The CDR3 runs 14 residues. Trimming took 6 bases from V and 6 from J; bases not matched to a gene: 9. The germline CDR1 and CDR2 sequences are MNHEY and SVGAGI.

The rearrangement joins TRBV5-6 to TRBJ1-1; TRBD1 is a possible D gene (6 bases). Germline V CDR1 and CDR2: SGHDT, YYEEEE. The V gene lost 5 bases and the J gene lost 3 bases, with 17 bases spanning the gap. This CDR3 has 15 amino acids. For the CDR3, the DNA is TGTGCCAGCAGAATCACCCCAGGGGAGGACACTGAAGCTTTCTTT. The encoded protein is CASRITPGEDTEAFF.

This chain joins TRBV29-1 and TRBJ1-1; D ambiguous. The V end was cut by 4 bases, the J end by 0 bases, with 6 bases between. Germline CDR1 and CDR2: SQVTM and ANQGSEA. The CDR3 extends over 12 amino acids. CDR3 sequence: CSVANMNTEAFF. The CDR3 DNA follows: TGCAGCGTTGCGAACATGAACACTGAAGCTTTCTTT.

Only a few counts were recorded for this clone. The chain carries TRBV7-9 and TRBJ2-5; possible D gene TRBD1, 5 bases. This CDR3 has 14 amino acids. Trimming took 5 bases from V and 2 from J, leaving 12 bases between them. Germline CDR1 reads SEHNR; CDR2 reads FQNEAQ (reference sequence). CDR3 protein: CASSIDRFQETQYF. The CDR3 nucleotides read TGTGCCAGCAGCATCGACAGATTTCAAGAGACCCAGTACTTC.

The chain uses TRBV28 and TRBJ1-5; weak D call: TRBD1 (5 bases). The germline gives CDR1 MDHEN, CDR2 SYDVKM. This CDR3 is 14 amino acids long. DNA for the CDR3: TGTGGCACTGAGGGGATGAGGAGCAATCAGCCCCAGCATTTT. This translates into CGTEGMRSNQPQHF.

The chain uses TRBV7-9 and TRBJ1-1; no definite D call. The CDR3 consists of 14 residues. CDR1 and CDR2 from the germline V gene are SEHNR and FQNEAQ (reference sequence). Between the trimmed V and J ends, which lost 2 bases and 5 bases, there was a span of 12 bases. CDR3 nucleotide sequence: TGTGCCAGCAGCTTAATGGGGATAAGAACTGAAGCTTTCTTT. Encoded protein: CASSLMGIRTEAFF. Complete variable domain (other parts from reference TRBV7-9 and TRBJ1-1): DTGVSQNPRHKITKRGQNVTFRCDPISEHNRLYWYRQTLGQGPEFLTYFQNEAQLEKSRLLSDRFSAERPKGSFSTLEIQRTEQGDSAMYLCASSLMGIRTEAFFGQGTRLTVV.